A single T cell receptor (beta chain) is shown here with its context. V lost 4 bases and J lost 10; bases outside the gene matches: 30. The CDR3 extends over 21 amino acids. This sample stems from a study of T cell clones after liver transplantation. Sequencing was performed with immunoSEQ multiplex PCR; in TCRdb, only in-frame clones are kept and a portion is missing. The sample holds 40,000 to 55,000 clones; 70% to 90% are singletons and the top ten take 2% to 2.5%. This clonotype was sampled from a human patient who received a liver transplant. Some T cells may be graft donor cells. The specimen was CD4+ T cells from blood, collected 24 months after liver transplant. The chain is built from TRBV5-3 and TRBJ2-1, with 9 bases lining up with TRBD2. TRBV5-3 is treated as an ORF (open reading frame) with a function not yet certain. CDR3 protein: CARSRSGREREEESGSLEQFF. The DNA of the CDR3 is TGTGCCAGAAGCCGCTCGGGTCGCGAGCGGGAGGAAGAATCCGGGAGTTTGGAGCAGTTCTTC.